Listed below are T cell receptor beta chains from one sample, sequenced in a study of T cell repertoires in cytomegalovirus infection. From the reads, TCRdb called clonotypes with MiXCR, one entry per CDR3 protein. The sample holds 700,000 to 900,000 distinct CDR3 sequences, 25% to 35% seen once. The antigens for these receptors are not known. The source was cultured CD8+ T cells from PBMCs, collected from culture after CMV antigen stimulation. The source is a human donor in good health (CMV status not recorded). Some clones in this sample may be carry-over from other donors' samples. CDR3s include the opening cysteine and the closing phenylalanine or tryptophan. A D gene is named only where the DNA matches it firmly. Clone size is shown for a subset of rows, as once, few, many or a class of expanded clone.

V,J,size,D,DNA,CDR3
TRBV7-9,TRBJ1-4,.,.,TGTGCCAGCGGGCCCGCCGACAGCTCTAATGAAAAACTGTTTTTT,CASGPADSSNEKLFF
TRBV12-3/TRBV12-4,TRBJ1-1,few,.,TGTGCCAGCAGTTCCACCCGGGCCTCCACTGAAGCTTTCTTT,CASSSTRASTEAFF
TRBV19,TRBJ2-1,few,.,TGTGCCAGTAGTTGGCTCCTGTACAATGAGCAGTTCTTC,CASSWLLYNEQFF
TRBV5-4,TRBJ2-1,.,.,TGTGCCAGCAGCTGGAATGACAATGAGCAGTTCTTC,CASSWNDNEQFF
TRBV9,TRBJ2-5,.,TRBD2,TGTGCCAGCAGCCGCCGCCCGGGACTACAAGAGACCCAGTACTTC,CASSRRPGLQETQYF
TRBV6-1,TRBJ1-5,few,TRBD1,TGTGCCAGCCTGGTAACTAGGACAGGGGGCCATCAGCCCCAGCATTTT,CASLVTRTGGHQPQHF
TRBV10-3,TRBJ1-1,few,TRBD1,TGTGCCATCAGGGCCCCGACAGGGAGGACTGAAGCTTTCTTT,CAIRAPTGRTEAFF
TRBV7-6,TRBJ1-6,many,.,TGTGCCAGCAGCTCTCAAGCGGGGAATTCACCCCTCCACTTT,CASSSQAGNSPLHF
TRBV20-1,TRBJ1-3,.,.,TGCAGTGCTAGAGATGCAAGACTTTATGGAAACACCATATATTTT,CSARDARLYGNTIYF
TRBV10-3,TRBJ2-6,.,.,TGTGCCATCAGTGAGTCGGGAACCCCCTCTGGGGCCAACGTCCTGACTTTC,CAISESGTPSGANVLTF
TRBV9,TRBJ2-5,.,TRBD2,TGTGCCAGCAGCGCAAAGGGACTAGCGGGGGAGACCCAGTACTTC,CASSAKGLAGETQYF
TRBV29-1,TRBJ2-1,.,TRBD2,TGCAGCTCGGAGGGCGGGGGGATTGAGCAGTTCTTC,CSSEGGGIEQFF
TRBV7-7,TRBJ2-7,many,.,TGTGCTAGCAGCTTGGGGGCCTGGGCCGAGCAGTACTTC,CASSLGAWAEQYF
TRBV12-3/TRBV12-4,TRBJ2-5,many,TRBD2,TGTGCCAGCAGTCCGACTAGCGGGGGGCAAGAGACCCAGTACTTC,CASSPTSGGQETQYF
TRBV27,TRBJ1-1,.,.,TGTGCCAGCAGTCTCACGGTGCAGGGGCACGCTTTCTTT,CASSLTVQGHAFF
TRBV7-2,TRBJ2-1,few,.,TGTGCCAGCACCAAAGGACAGTCTATTTACAATGAGCAGTTCTTC,CASTKGQSIYNEQFF